Below, 30 T cell receptor beta chains from the same sample are listed, as sequenced in a study of CD8 T cells in Susac syndrome. An amount of RNA that ranged from roughly 0.5 to 1 ug was reverse transcribed with random hexamers. TCRdb reanalysed the immunoSEQ multiplex PCR reads using MiXCR and keeps one entry per CDR3 protein. The profile shows about 210,000 distinct CDR3 sequences, about 93% of them singletons. The material sequenced was CD4+ T cells from PBMCs. The receptors stem from a human donor in good health.

This clonotype has only one observation. The V gene is TRBV19, the J gene TRBJ1-5; TRBD1 matches 9 bases. Trimming at V came to 5 bases and at J to 10 bases, leaving 15 bases not matched to a gene. The CDR3 runs 16 residues. Germline lookup yields CDR1 LNHDA and CDR2 SQIVND (reference sequence). Here the CDR3 reads CASSSQRTGASGPQHF. The CDR3 DNA reads as TGTGCCAGTAGTTCCCAGCGGACAGGGGCGAGTGGACCCCAGCATTTT.

This chain connects TRBV27 to TRBJ1-1; D uncertain. This CDR3 contains 11 residues. The V gene's germline CDR1 is MNHEY and CDR2 SMNVEV (reference sequence). The V gene lost 7 bases and the J gene lost 1 base, with 4 bases spanning the gap. This CDR3 is CASKQNTEAFF. The DNA for the CDR3 is TGTGCCAGCAAACAGAACACTGAAGCTTTCTTT.

The chain couples TRBV3-1 to TRBJ2-1; 9 bases line up with TRBD1. The CDR3 has 13 amino acids. CDR1 is LGHDT and CDR2 is YNNKEL in the germline V gene (reference sequence). The trim removed 1 base at V and 10 bases at J, leaving 2 bases unmatched. In DNA, the CDR3 is TGTGCCAGCAGCCAAGGGGACAGGGCAGAGCAGTTCTTC. Its protein is CASSQGDRAEQFF.

The rearrangement uses TRBV5-6 and TRBJ2-1; 8 nucleotides align to TRBD2. The length of the CDR3 is 16 residues. Germline-derived CDR1 and CDR2 are SGHDT and YYEEEE. V shed 5 bases, J shed 3 bases, and the junction held 10 bases outside the gene matches. CDR3 sequence reads: CASSPERGGLYNEQFF. The CDR3, as DNA: TGTGCCAGCAGTCCGGAACGGGGGGGTCTCTACAATGAGCAGTTCTTC.

This clonotype was detected once. The chain carries TRBV28 and TRBJ2-3; no firm D call. Germline values: CDR1 MDHEN, CDR2 SYDVKM. Trimming shortened V by 3 bases and J by 0 bases, and 22 bases separated the two germline ends. The CDR3 consists of 19 residues. CDR3 nucleotide sequence: TGTGCCAGCAGTTTTACCGCCCTCAGGACGGATACTAGCACAGATACGCAGTATTTT. It codes for CASSFTALRTDTSTDTQYF.

The rearrangement links TRBV7-2 to TRBJ1-1; maybe TRBD1 (5 bases). CDR1 is SGHTA, CDR2 FQGNSA, per germline. V lost 1 base and J lost 6, with 12 bases in between. The CDR3 contains 14 residues. CDR3 protein: CASSLGWGRAEAFF. CDR3 sequence (DNA): TGTGCCAGCAGCTTAGGTTGGGGGAGGGCTGAAGCTTTCTTT.

The V call is TRBV2, the J call TRBJ1-1; D ambiguous. The V end was cut by 4 bases, the J end by 1 base, with 4 bases between. Germline CDR1 SNHLY, CDR2 FYNNEI. The CDR3 is 12 residues long. CDR3 sequence (DNA): TGTGCCAGCAGTGTTTGGAACACTGAAGCTTTCTTT. Protein: CASSVWNTEAFF. The full variable domain, completed using reference TRBV2 and TRBJ1-1, is EPEVTQTPSHQVTQMGQEVILRCVPISNHLYFYWYRQILGQKVEFLVSFYNNEISEKSEIFDDQFSVERPDGSNFTLKIRSTKLEDSAMYFCASSVWNTEAFFGQGTRLTVV.

V and J are TRBV27 and TRBJ2-7; D unresolved. V was trimmed by 2 bases and J by 2 bases, leaving 10 bases between them. Per the germline V gene, CDR1 is MNHEY and CDR2 is SMNVEV (reference sequence). The CDR3 length is 14 residues. The CDR3 region has the DNA TGTGCCAGCAGTTTAGGTGAAAGAACCTACGAGCAGTACTTC. Its translation is CASSLGERTYEQYF.

The chain uses TRBV9 and TRBJ1-1; D not resolved. The length of the CDR3 is 13 residues. V was cut by 3 bases and J by 3 bases, with 9 bases left in between. Germline loops: CDR1 SGDLS, CDR2 YYNGEE. Here the CDR3 reads CASSGERYTEAFF. The CDR3, as DNA: TGTGCCAGCAGCGGGGAGCGTTACACTGAAGCTTTCTTT. Variable domain in full (rest from reference TRBV9 and TRBJ1-1): DSGVTQTPKHLITATGQRVTLRCSPRSGDLSVYWYQQSLDQGLQFLIQYYNGEERAKGNILERFSAQQFPDLHSELNLSSLELGDSALYFCASSGERYTEAFFGQGTRLTVV.

The chain couples TRBV2 to TRBJ1-1; TRBD1 might be the D (5 bases). CDR1 and CDR2 from the germline V gene are SNHLY and FYNNEI. V was pared by 10 bases and J by 5 bases, with 17 bases between. This CDR3 is built from 13 residues. The CDR3 is CATRKGLETEAFF. CDR3 nucleotide sequence: TGTGCCACGCGAAAGGGGTTGGAGACTGAAGCTTTCTTT. Complete variable domain (other parts from reference TRBV2 and TRBJ1-1): EPEVTQTPSHQVTQMGQEVILRCVPISNHLYFYWYRQILGQKVEFLVSFYNNEISEKSEIFDDQFSVERPDGSNFTLKIRSTKLEDSAMYFCATRKGLETEAFFGQGTRLTVV.

Written as DNA, the CDR3 is TGTGCCAGCAGCAGGGGACTAGCGAGCTCTGGAAACACCATATATTTT. Protein: CASSRGLASSGNTIYF. This rearrangement joins TRBV14 to TRBJ1-3, with a tentative D call TRBD1 (5 bases). CDR3 length equals 16 residues. Germline loops: CDR1 SGHDN, CDR2 FVKESK. V lost 5 bases, J lost 0 bases, and 14 bases lay in between.

The chain combines TRBV6-5 with TRBJ1-1; tentative D call: TRBD1 (6 bases). The CDR3 covers 16 residues. Germline CDR1 MNHEY, CDR2 SVGAGI. Trimming removed 0 bases from V and 0 bases from J, with 11 bases in between. The CDR3 nucleotides are TGTGCCAGCAGTTACTCAGGGGGGCGAGTGAACACTGAAGCTTTCTTT. Amino acids: CASSYSGGRVNTEAFF.

This sequence joins TRBV7-2 and TRBJ1-2; D unclear. V was cut by 5 bases and J by 6 bases, with 16 bases left in between. Germline V gives CDR1 SGHTA, CDR2 FQGNSA. The CDR3 extends over 14 amino acids. CDR3 amino acids: CASSNSITKDGYTF. CDR3 bases: TGTGCCAGCAGCAACAGTATAACTAAAGATGGCTACACCTTC.

The V and J genes are TRBV30 and TRBJ2-3; a weak D match, TRBD1 (6 bases). The CDR3 extends over 13 amino acids. Germline V gene lookup returns CDR1 GTSNPN and CDR2 SVGIG (reference sequence). V was shortened by 4 bases and J by 8 bases, with 16 bases between the two germline ends. CDR3 amino acids: CAWKRLGARTQYF. CDR3 bases: TGTGCCTGGAAGAGACTGGGGGCGCGTACGCAGTATTTT.

Details on this clonotype: The junction departs from germline at one end; a sequencing error may be responsible. DNA of the CDR3: TGTGCTAGCAGCTCAGGACTAGCGGGGGGTCCCAATGAGCAGTTCTTC. Amino acid sequence: CASSSGLAGGPNEQFF. The chain has TRBV7-7 and TRBJ2-1; 14 bases match TRBD2. Germline assignment: CDR1 SSHAT and CDR2 FNYEAQ (reference sequence). This CDR3 comprises 16 residues.

The gene calls are TRBV5-1 and TRBJ1-2; 7 positions agree with TRBD1. The CDR3 has 14 residues. Losses at the gene ends were 4 bases for V and 7 bases for J; bases not matched to a gene: 10. Germline CDR1 and CDR2: SGHRS and YFSETQ. The CDR3 loop is CASSAATGFGGYTF. In DNA, the CDR3 is TGCGCCAGCAGCGCCGCGACAGGGTTTGGTGGCTACACCTTC. The entire variable domain, with the rest obtained from reference TRBV5-1 and TRBJ1-2, is as follows: KAGVTQTPRYLIKTRGQQVTLSCSPISGHRSVSWYQQTPGQGLQFLFEYFSETQRNKGNFPGRFSGRQFSNSRSEMNVSTLELGDSALYLCASSAATGFGGYTFGSGTRLTVV.

This sequence joins TRBV7-2 and TRBJ2-1, with 9 bases lining up with TRBD2. The CDR3 has 12 amino acids. The ends lost 5 bases at V and 13 bases at J; junction bases unmatched: 6. The V gene's germline CDR1 is SGHTA and CDR2 FQGNSA. CDR3 nucleotide sequence: TGTGCCAGCAGCCGCCTAGCGGGGACTCAGTTCTTC. Encoded protein: CASSRLAGTQFF.

The chain joins TRBV3-1 to TRBJ1-4; no firm D call. V gave up 1 base and J gave up 4 bases, with 10 bases separating them. Germline CDR1 reads LGHDT; CDR2 reads YNNKEL (reference sequence). The CDR3 covers 15 residues. The CDR3, as DNA: TGTGCCAGCAGCCAAGGCGACGGATATAATGAAAAACTGTTTTTT. It specifies CASSQGDGYNEKLFF.

This chain links TRBV21-1 with TRBJ2-7; the table names TRBD2, a call not compared with the DNA. TRBV21-1 is recorded as a pseudogene. The CDR3 consists of 14 residues. The DNA for the CDR3 is TGTGCCAGCAGCAAATTAGCTAGCGACTACGAGCAGTACGTC. This translates into CASSKLASDYEQYV.

This chain links TRBV19 with TRBJ2-2; TRBD2 matches 12 bases. In germline, CDR1 is LNHDA, CDR2 SQIVND (reference sequence). The CDR3 is made up of 16 amino acids. V gave up 0 bases and J gave up 5 bases; unmatched junction bases: 1. The CDR3 protein is CASSIDTSGGTGELFF. CDR3 in DNA: TGTGCCAGTAGTATAGATACTAGCGGGGGGACCGGGGAGCTGTTTTTT.

This rearrangement joins TRBV3-1 to TRBJ2-2; D might be TRBD2 (5 bases). Trimming took 5 bases from V and 7 from J, leaving 14 bases between them. This CDR3 contains 14 residues. The germline gives CDR1 LGHDT, CDR2 YNNKEL (reference sequence). CDR3 protein: CASSSGAVGGELFF. CDR3 bases: TGTGCCAGCAGCTCCGGAGCGGTAGGCGGGGAGCTGTTTTTT.

The rearrangement uses TRBV18 and TRBJ2-3; D unresolved. With 2 bases removed from V and 2 bases from J, the gap between germline ends came to 5 bases. This CDR3 spans 13 amino acids. Germline V gives CDR1 KGHSH, CDR2 LQKENI. The CDR3 protein is CASSPIVTDTQYF. The CDR3 region has the DNA TGTGCCAGCTCACCAATCGTCACAGATACGCAGTATTTT.

This chain connects TRBV20-1 to TRBJ2-5; 9 bases fit TRBD2. Germline trimming cut 8 bases from V and 2 bases from J; bases unmatched to any gene: 6. The CDR3 has 13 amino acids. Germline CDR1 DFQATT, CDR2 SNEGSKA (reference sequence). The CDR3 nucleotides read TGCAGTTCCTCGACTAGCGGTCAAGAGACCCAGTACTTC. Translation: CSSSTSGQETQYF.

Comments on this clonotype: The junction and the germline gene differ at one end; a read error may be behind it. The CDR3 DNA reads TGTGCTAGCAGCTTGGAGGGGCGGCAAGAGACCCAGTACTTC. This gives the protein CASSLEGRQETQYF. The chain couples TRBV7-7 to TRBJ2-5; maybe TRBD2 (6 bases). The germline V gene has CDR1 SSHAT and CDR2 FNYEAQ (reference sequence). This CDR3 has 14 residues. Full variable domain (remainder filled in from reference TRBV7-7 and TRBJ2-5): GAGVSQSPRYKVTKRGQDVTLRCDPISSHATLYWYQQALGQGPEFLTYFNYEAQPDKSGLPSDRFSAERPEGSISTLTIQRTEQRDSAMYRCASSLEGRQETQYFGPGTRLLVL.

The rearrangement links TRBV5-1 to TRBJ2-3, with D perhaps matching TRBD1 (6 bases). This CDR3 comprises 16 residues. Germline V gene data show CDR1 as SGHRS and CDR2 as YFSETQ. Trimming pared 0 bases from V and 0 bases from J, leaving 11 bases between. CDR3 nucleotides: TGCGCCAGCAGCTTGGGCAGGGGCAGAAGCACAGATACGCAGTATTTT. Translation gives CASSLGRGRSTDTQYF.

This chain uses TRBV29-1 with TRBJ1-1, with a possible D match to TRBD1 (5 bases). CDR3 size: 15 residues. The V end was cut by 7 bases, the J end by 5 bases, with 23 bases between. Looked up from germline, CDR1 is SQVTM and CDR2 is ANQGSEA. The CDR3 sequence is CSADPPGVKGTEAFF. CDR3 DNA sequence: TGCAGCGCTGATCCCCCCGGGGTGAAGGGGACTGAAGCTTTCTTT.

The count of this clonotype is one. The chain combines TRBV29-1 with TRBJ2-7, with 8 bases matching TRBD2. V lost 4 bases and J lost 1; bases outside the gene matches: 21. The CDR3 totals 19 residues. The germline gives CDR1 SQVTM, CDR2 ANQGSEA. The DNA for the CDR3 is TGCAGCGTTGGCCCTACCTCCGCCGGGGGGGGGCGGCGGTCCTACGAGCAGTACTTC. The encoded protein is CSVGPTSAGGGRRSYEQYF.

The chain joins TRBV7-9 to TRBJ1-2; D is undetermined. Germline CDR1 SEHNR, CDR2 FQNEAQ (reference sequence). V lost 5 bases, J lost 5 bases, and 9 bases lay in between. The CDR3 extends over 12 amino acids. CDR3 sequence (DNA): TGTGCCAGCAGCCCGAATTTATATGGCTACACCTTC. Protein sequence: CASSPNLYGYTF.

The rearrangement links TRBV7-3 to TRBJ2-3, with D possibly matching TRBD2 (5 bases). This CDR3 region has 15 residues. Trimming removed 1 base at V and 0 bases at J, with 8 bases between. CDR1 is SGHTA, CDR2 FQGTGA, per germline. The DNA of the CDR3 is TGTGCCAGCAGCTTAATGGGAGCTAGCACAGATACGCAGTATTTT. Amino acid sequence: CASSLMGASTDTQYF.

V usage is TRBV2 and J usage is TRBJ2-5; 8 positions agree with TRBD2. The CDR3 runs to 16 residues. CDR1 and CDR2 (germline): SNHLY, FYNNEI. Losses at the gene ends were 3 bases for V and 14 bases for J; bases not matched to a gene: 20. The DNA of the CDR3 is TGTGCCAGCAGTGATCCCGGGACTAGTCTCTCGGGGAGGTCTTACTTC. Protein: CASSDPGTSLSGRSYF.